This T cell receptor (beta chain) derives from a study of yellow fever vaccine responses in identical twins (dated by TCRdb to 2016 to 2019). At the level of the whole study: Focusing on identical twins, the study followed the T cell clones that responded to the vaccine, and did so with precision. Here is what the overall study found, with its caveats: According to the authors, in identical twins the way T cells responded to vaccination appeared partly convergent and partly personalized.

The junction carries 10 bases between V and J, which are trimmed by 6 bases and 1 base respectively. The germline V gene gives CDR1 as ENHRY and CDR2 as SYGVKD. The CDR3 contains 13 residues, cysteine and valine counted. Only the CDR3 region is kept as DNA, spanning 39 bases read in frame from base 1. In the case of this clonotype: This receptor's antigen is unknown. Base qualities are not recorded, but no much larger clone differs from it by a single base.

Libraries were made using RT-PCR. The data were produced on an Illumina HiSeq 2500. TCRdb trimmed public reads at Q25 via fastp, called clones via MiXCR and kept in-frame beta chains. Identical CDR3 protein sequences are pooled into one entry, listed with their most common genes and DNA. The sample table records roughly 260 distinct CDR3 sequences; more than 65% of these occur just once. The ten largest make up 20% to 25% of the sample. Specimen: T cells from blood (PBMCs), unsorted or a sorted subset (not recorded which), collected before or after yellow fever vaccination (not recorded which). Recombination connected TRBV10-3 to TRBJ2-7; TRBD1 is a possible D gene, resting on 5 matching bases. This clonotype was sampled from a woman aged 18 to 35 who received the yellow fever vaccine. Donor details come from another sample of the same person, matched by shared clones. The CDR3 sequence is CAISTGHSYEQYV. The DNA sequence is TGTGCCATCAGCACCGGACATTCCTACGAGCAGTACGTC.